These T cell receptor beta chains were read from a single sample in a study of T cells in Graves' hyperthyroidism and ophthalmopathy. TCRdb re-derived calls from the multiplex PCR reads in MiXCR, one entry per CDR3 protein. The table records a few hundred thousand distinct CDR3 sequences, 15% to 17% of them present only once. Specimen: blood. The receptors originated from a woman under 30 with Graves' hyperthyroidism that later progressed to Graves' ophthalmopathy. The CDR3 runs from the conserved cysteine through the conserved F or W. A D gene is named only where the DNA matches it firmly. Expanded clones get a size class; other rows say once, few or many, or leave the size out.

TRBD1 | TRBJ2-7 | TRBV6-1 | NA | CASSEGWTGAYEQYF | TGTGCCAGCAGTGAAGGATGGACAGGGGCCTACGAGCAGTACTTC
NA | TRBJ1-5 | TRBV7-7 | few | CASSWQQGPEHF | TGTGCTAGCAGCTGGCAGCAGGGGCCGGAGCATTTT
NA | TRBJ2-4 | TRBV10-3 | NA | CAISDGQFLAKNIQYF | TGTGCCATCAGTGACGGACAATTCTTAGCCAAAAACATTCAGTACTTC
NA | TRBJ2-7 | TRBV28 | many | CASSPSYLEVVGYEQYF | TGTGCCAGCAGTCCCTCATACTTGGAAGTGGTAGGCTACGAGCAGTACTTC
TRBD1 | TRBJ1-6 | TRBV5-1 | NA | CASSSGQENSPLHF | TGCGCCAGCAGCTCGGGACAGGAGAATTCACCCCTCCACTTT
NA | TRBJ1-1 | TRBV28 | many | CASSQEGYLAQPEAFF | TGTGCCAGCAGTCAAGAGGGGTACTTGGCCCAACCTGAAGCTTTCTTT
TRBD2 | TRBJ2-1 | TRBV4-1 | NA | CASSQYRPRLAGANEQFF | TGCGCCAGCAGCCAATATCGCCCAAGGCTAGCGGGAGCTAATGAGCAGTTCTTC
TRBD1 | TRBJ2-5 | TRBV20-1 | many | CSAADRGKETQYF | TGCAGTGCTGCGGACAGGGGTAAAGAGACCCAGTACTTC
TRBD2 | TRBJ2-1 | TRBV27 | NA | CASSFLLAGPGDERFF | TGTGCCAGCAGTTTCCTCCTAGCGGGCCCAGGGGATGAGCGGTTCTTC
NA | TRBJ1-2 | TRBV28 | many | CASSLIAGNYGYTF | TGTGCCAGCAGTCTAATTGCGGGGAACTATGGCTACACCTTC
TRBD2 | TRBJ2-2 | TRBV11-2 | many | CASSLAGGAGTGELFF | TGTGCCAGCAGCTTAGCGGGGGGAGCTGGGACCGGGGAGCTGTTTTTT
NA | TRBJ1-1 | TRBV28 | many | CASSPQGENTEAFF | TGTGCCAGCAGTCCACAGGGTGAGAACACTGAAGCTTTCTTT
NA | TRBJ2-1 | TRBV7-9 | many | CASSVVGEKRDEQFF | TGTGCCAGCAGCGTAGTAGGTGAGAAGCGCGATGAGCAGTTCTTC
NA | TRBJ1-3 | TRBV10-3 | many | CAISESSGNTIYF | TGTGCCATCAGTGAGTCGAGTGGAAACACCATATATTTT
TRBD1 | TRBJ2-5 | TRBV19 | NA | CASSIGTGIQETQYF | TGTGCCAGTAGTATAGGGACAGGGATTCAAGAGACCCAGTACTTC
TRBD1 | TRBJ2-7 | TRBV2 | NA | CASRVGRGPHSYEQYF | TGTGCCAGCAGGGTCGGCAGGGGGCCTCACTCCTACGAGCAGTACTTC
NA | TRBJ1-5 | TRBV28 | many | CASSPGLREQPQHF | TGTGCCAGCAGTCCAGGGTTAAGGGAGCAGCCCCAGCATTTT
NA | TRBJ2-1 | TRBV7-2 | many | CASSNRGQNSYNEQFF | TGTGCCAGCAGCAATAGAGGCCAGAACTCCTACAATGAGCAGTTCTTC
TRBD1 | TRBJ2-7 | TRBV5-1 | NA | CASSGGQGFPAGEQYF | TGCGCCAGCAGCGGCGGACAGGGGTTCCCTGCGGGTGAGCAGTACTTC
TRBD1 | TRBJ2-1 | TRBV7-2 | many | CASSITTGDHEQFF | TGTGCCAGCAGCATAACCACAGGGGACCATGAGCAGTTCTTC
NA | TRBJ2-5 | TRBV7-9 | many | CASSLGGANSETQYF | TGTGCCAGCAGCTTGGGCGGGGCCAATTCAGAGACCCAGTACTTC
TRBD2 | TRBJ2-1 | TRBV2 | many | CASSEGLAGRNEQFF | TGTGCCAGCAGTGAGGGACTAGCGGGACGGAATGAGCAGTTCTTC
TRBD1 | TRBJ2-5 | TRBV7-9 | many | CASSSAPGTGIETQYF | TGTGCCAGCAGCTCCGCCCCCGGGACAGGGATAGAGACCCAGTACTTC
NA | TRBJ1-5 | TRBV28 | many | CASSQPGGRDQPQHF | TGTGCCAGCAGTCAACCAGGTGGCAGGGATCAGCCCCAGCATTTT
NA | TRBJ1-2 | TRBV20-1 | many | CSARGSGNYGYTF | TGCAGTGCTAGGGGTAGCGGGAACTATGGCTACACCTTC
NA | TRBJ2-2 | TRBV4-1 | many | CASSQGGGSGASVNTGELFF | TGCGCCAGCAGCCAAGGAGGGGGCTCGGGAGCCTCGGTGAACACCGGGGAGCTGTTTTTT
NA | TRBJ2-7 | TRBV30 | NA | CAWSLAPHYEQYF | TGTGCCTGGAGTCTGGCGCCCCACTACGAGCAGTACTTC
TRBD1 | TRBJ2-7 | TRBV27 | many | CASSFGAQGTYEQYF | TGTGCCAGCAGTTTCGGAGCACAGGGGACCTACGAGCAGTACTTC
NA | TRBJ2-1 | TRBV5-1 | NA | CASSLDVQETNEQFF | TGCGCCAGCAGCTTGGATGTTCAGGAAACCAATGAGCAGTTCTTC
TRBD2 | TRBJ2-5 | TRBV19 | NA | CASSPRGGTETQYF | TGTGCCAGTAGTCCCCGGGGAGGGACGGAGACCCAGTACTTC
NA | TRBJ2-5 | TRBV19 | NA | CASSRTLRETQYF | TGTGCCAGTAGTCGGACTTTGCGAGAGACCCAGTACTTC
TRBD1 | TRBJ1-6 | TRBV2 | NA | CASSEATGLSNSPLHF | TGTGCCAGCAGTGAAGCGACAGGGTTGTCTAATTCACCCCTCCACTTT
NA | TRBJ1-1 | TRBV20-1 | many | CSARDLGMGEAFF | TGCAGTGCTAGAGATTTGGGGATGGGTGAAGCTTTCTTT
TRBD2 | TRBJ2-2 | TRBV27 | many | CASSLFVGTSGRTGELFF | TGTGCCAGCAGTTTATTCGTCGGGACTAGCGGGAGAACCGGGGAGCTGTTTTTT
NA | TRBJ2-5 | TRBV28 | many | CASSFQASATQYF | TGTGCCAGCAGTTTTCAGGCATCCGCGACCCAGTACTTC
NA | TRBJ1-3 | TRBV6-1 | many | CASSYLDSGNTIYF | TGTGCCAGCAGTTACCTAGACTCTGGAAACACCATATATTTT
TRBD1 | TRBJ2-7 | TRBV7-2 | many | CASSLADRGVSYEQYF | TGTGCCAGCAGCTTGGCTGACAGGGGGGTATCCTACGAGCAGTACTTC
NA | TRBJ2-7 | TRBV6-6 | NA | CASSYHLRGSYEQYF | TGTGCCAGCAGTTACCACTTGAGGGGGTCGTACGAGCAGTACTTC
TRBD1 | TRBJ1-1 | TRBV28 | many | CASSSYRTGWTFF | TGTGCCAGCAGTTCATACCGGACAGGGTGGACTTTCTTT
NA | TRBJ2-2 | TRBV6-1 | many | CASDFVVVRNTGELFF | TGTGCCAGCGATTTTGTGGTCGTTCGGAACACCGGGGAGCTGTTTTTT
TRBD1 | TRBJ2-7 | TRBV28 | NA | CASRSGQGDYEQYF | TGTGCCAGCAGGTCCGGACAGGGCGACTACGAGCAGTACTTC
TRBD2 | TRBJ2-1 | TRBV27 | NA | CASSDGRRTSGRTRVGEQFF | TGTGCCAGCAGTGACGGACGGCGGACTAGCGGGAGGACCAGGGTGGGTGAGCAGTTCTTC
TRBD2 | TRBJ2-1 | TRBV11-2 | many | CASSRTSGYSYNEQFF | TGTGCCAGCAGCCGGACTAGCGGGTATTCCTACAATGAGCAGTTCTTC
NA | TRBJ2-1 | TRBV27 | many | CASRPGPQGRNEQFF | TGTGCCAGCAGACCCGGGCCCCAGGGGCGAAATGAGCAGTTCTTC
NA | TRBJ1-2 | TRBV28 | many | CASSLTITEFLSYGYTF | TGTGCCAGCAGTTTAACGATAACAGAATTTTTATCCTATGGCTACACCTTC
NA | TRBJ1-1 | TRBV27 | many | CASSLLVNTEAFF | TGTGCCAGCAGTTTGCTGGTTAACACTGAAGCTTTCTTT
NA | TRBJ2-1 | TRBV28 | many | CASSLRDEQFF | TGTGCCAGCAGTTTACGGGATGAGCAGTTCTTC
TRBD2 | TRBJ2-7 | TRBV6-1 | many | CASTEGVFRRGSSYEQYF | TGTGCCAGCACCGAAGGTGTCTTTAGGCGGGGGTCCTCCTACGAGCAGTACTTC
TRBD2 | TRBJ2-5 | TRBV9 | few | CASSPTSGTQETQYF | TGTGCCAGCAGCCCGACTAGCGGGACCCAAGAGACCCAGTACTTC
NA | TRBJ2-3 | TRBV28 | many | CASRTHWRARTDTQYF | TGTGCCAGCAGAACCCACTGGCGGGCCCGCACAGATACGCAGTATTTT
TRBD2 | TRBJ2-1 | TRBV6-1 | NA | CASSPGLARNNEQFF | TGTGCCAGCAGTCCGGGACTAGCGAGAAACAATGAGCAGTTCTTC
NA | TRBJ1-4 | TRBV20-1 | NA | CSAPRGGVWEKLFF | TGCAGTGCCCCCCGGGGGGGTGTCTGGGAAAAACTGTTTTTT
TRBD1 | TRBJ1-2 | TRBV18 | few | CASSNGQARMGYTF | TGTGCCAGCTCAAACGGACAGGCCCGTATGGGCTACACCTTC